The T cell receptor (beta chain) described here comes from a study of cytomegalovirus exposure and HLA in healthy donors. Study-level points and caveats: Association with HLA alleles at 0.05 false discovery rate was found for 15,000 to 20,000 TCR beta sequences in a later analysis. Earlier results showed most TCR beta V segments being productive about 90% or about 30% of the time.

On this clone itself: Antigen: not known.

The PCR made use of 60 Vbeta and 13 Jbeta primers. Libraries were prepared by immunoSEQ multiplex PCR; TCRdb keeps only in-frame clonotypes and omits some of them. The sample contains some 66,000 clones, about 77% of which appear only once. Per germline, CDR1 SGHVS and CDR2 FQNEAQ. Between the trimmed V and J ends, which lost 4 bases and 5 bases, there was a span of 11 bases. The CDR3 sequence is 13 residues long. Sequenced: PBMCs. This clonotype was sampled from a man aged 35-49 years in good health and CMV-seronegative. The rearrangement uses TRBV7-8 and TRBJ1-2; the D is unclear. The CDR3 loop reads CASSSSPSYGYTF. The CDR3 coding sequence is TGTGCCAGCAGCTCTTCTCCGTCTTATGGCTACACCTTC.